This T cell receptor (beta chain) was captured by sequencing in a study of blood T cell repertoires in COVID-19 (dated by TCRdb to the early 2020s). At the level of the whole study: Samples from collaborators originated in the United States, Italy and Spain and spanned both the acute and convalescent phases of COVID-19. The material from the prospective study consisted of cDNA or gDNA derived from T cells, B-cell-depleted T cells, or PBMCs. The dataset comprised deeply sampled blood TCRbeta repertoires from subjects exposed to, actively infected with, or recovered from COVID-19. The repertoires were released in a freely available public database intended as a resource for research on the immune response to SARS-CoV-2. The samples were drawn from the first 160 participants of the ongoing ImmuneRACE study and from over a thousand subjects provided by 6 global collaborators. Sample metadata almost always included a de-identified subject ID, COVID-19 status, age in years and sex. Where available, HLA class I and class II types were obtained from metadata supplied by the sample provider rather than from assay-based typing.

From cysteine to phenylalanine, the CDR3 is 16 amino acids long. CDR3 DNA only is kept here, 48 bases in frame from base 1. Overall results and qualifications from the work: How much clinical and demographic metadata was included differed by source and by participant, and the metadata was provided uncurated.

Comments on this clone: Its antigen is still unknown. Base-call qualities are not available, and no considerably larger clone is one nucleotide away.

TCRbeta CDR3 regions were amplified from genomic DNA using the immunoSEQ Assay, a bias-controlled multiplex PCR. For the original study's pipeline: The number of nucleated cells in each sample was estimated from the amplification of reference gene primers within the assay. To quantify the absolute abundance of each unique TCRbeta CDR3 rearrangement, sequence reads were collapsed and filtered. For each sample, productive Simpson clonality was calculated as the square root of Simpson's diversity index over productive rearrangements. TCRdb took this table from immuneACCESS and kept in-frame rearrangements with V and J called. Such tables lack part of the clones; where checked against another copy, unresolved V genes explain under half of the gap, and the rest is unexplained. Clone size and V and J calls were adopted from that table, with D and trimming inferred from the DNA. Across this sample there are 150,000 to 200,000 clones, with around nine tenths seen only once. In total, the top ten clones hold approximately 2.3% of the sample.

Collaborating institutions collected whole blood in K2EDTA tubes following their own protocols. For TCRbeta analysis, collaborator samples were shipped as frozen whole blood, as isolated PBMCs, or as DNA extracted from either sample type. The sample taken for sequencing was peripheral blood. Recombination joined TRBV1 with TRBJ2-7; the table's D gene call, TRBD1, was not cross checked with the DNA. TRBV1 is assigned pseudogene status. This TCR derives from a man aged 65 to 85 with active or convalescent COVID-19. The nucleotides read TGCACCAGCACCCCGGTAGGAGGGGGCAAGGTCTGCGAGCAGTACTTC. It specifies CTSTPVGGGKVCEQYF.